The 10 T cell receptor beta chains presented below share a single source sample, sequenced in a study of post-analysis software for immune sequencing data. Notes on the study in general: Among a handful of TRBV segments more frequent in patients than controls were TRBV5-6, TRBV5-1 and TRBV20-1.

Unique molecular identifiers tagged the TCR beta cDNA libraries. From the PCR reads, TCRdb called clonotypes with MiXCR, one entry per CDR3 protein. The sample consists of 750,000 to 950,000 distinct CDR3 sequences, 53% of them appearing once. These receptors have no identified antigens. Material for sequencing was blood. These receptors all stem from a girl between 10 and 17 years old with multiple sclerosis.

For this clonotype: One junction end does not reproduce the germline sequence, and a read error may be involved. The chain is built from TRBV2 and TRBJ2-7; no clear D. This CDR3 has 13 residues. Per germline, CDR1 SNHLY and CDR2 FYNNEI. Here the CDR3 reads CAGSRRLASEQYF. In nucleotides, the CDR3 is TGTGCCGGCAGCCGGCGGTTGGCTAGCGAGCAGTACTTC.

The chain is built from TRBV12-3 or TRBV12-4 and TRBJ1-5; D unclear. Deletions cut 6 bases from V and 11 bases from J, with 11 bases between. This CDR3 region has 11 residues. Here the CDR3 reads CASSLEETQHF. The CDR3 DNA reads as TGTGCCAGCAGCTTGGAGGAGACCCAGCATTTT.

V gene TRBV12-3 or TRBV12-4 combines with J gene TRBJ1-2; D uncertain. V was clipped by 4 bases and J by 6 bases, with 9 bases between them. This CDR3 contains 12 residues. The CDR3 sequence: CASSSPSHGYTF. The DNA for the CDR3 is TGTGCCAGCAGTTCCCCGTCCCATGGCTACACCTTC.

This chain links TRBV12-3 or TRBV12-4 with TRBJ2-7; TRBD1 might be the D (5 bases). This CDR3 is 14 amino acids long. Trimming took 5 bases from V and 0 from J, leaving 11 bases between them. The CDR3 is CASSRTPSSYEQYF. The DNA of the CDR3 is TGTGCCAGCAGTCGGACACCGAGCTCCTACGAGCAGTACTTC.

This clonotype was picked up a small number of times. The V gene is TRBV5-6, the J gene TRBJ2-3; no reliable D call. The germline gives CDR1 SGHDT, CDR2 YYEEEE. Trimming left V 4 bases short and J 2 bases short, with 8 bases between. The CDR3 has 13 amino acids. DNA for the CDR3: TGTGCCAGCAGCCCCGGAGACACAGATACGCAGTATTTT. It encodes CASSPGDTDTQYF.

This clonotype was counted only a few times. V is TRBV20-1 and J is TRBJ2-1; 8 positions match TRBD2. V dropped 2 bases and J dropped 0; count of bases not matched to a gene: 3. The V gene's germline CDR1 is DFQATT and CDR2 SNEGSKA (reference sequence). The CDR3 has 15 amino acids. This chain's CDR3 is CSARRGGSSYNEQFF. The CDR3 bases are TGCAGTGCTAGACGGGGGGGGAGCTCCTACAATGAGCAGTTCTTC.

The chain links TRBV20-1 to TRBJ2-5, with TRBD2 identical over 10 bases. The V gene's germline CDR1 is DFQATT and CDR2 SNEGSKA (reference sequence). The CDR3 sequence is 17 residues long. Trimming removed 3 bases from V and 3 bases from J; junction bases left unmatched: 13. In DNA form, the CDR3 reads TGCAGTGCTAGTGGGATAGCGGGGGGCCTTATAAAAGAGACCCAGTACTTC. As protein: CSASGIAGGLIKETQYF.

This clonotype occurred a few times. The rearrangement uses TRBV6-5 and TRBJ2-3, with no clear D. Germline CDR1 reads MNHEY; CDR2 reads SVGAGI. The CDR3 runs 16 residues. Trimming left V 2 bases short and J 0 bases short, with 12 bases between. The CDR3 DNA reads as TGTGCCAGCAGTTACATCGGATTACAGAGCACAGATACGCAGTATTTT. It translates to CASSYIGLQSTDTQYF.

This clonotype was observed a single time. CDR3 residues: CSARRASGTTSSYNEQFF. The CDR3 nucleotides read TGCAGTGCTAGACGGGCTAGCGGGACTACTAGCTCCTACAATGAGCAGTTCTTC. The chain employs TRBV20-1 and TRBJ2-1; 9 nucleotides line up with TRBD2. The germline V gene has CDR1 DFQATT and CDR2 SNEGSKA (reference sequence). The V and J ends lost 2 bases and 0 bases, in that order; junction bases with no gene match: 11. The CDR3 length is 18 residues.

At least ten counts were recorded for this clonotype. This rearrangement joins TRBV5-1 to TRBJ2-7; D gene unclear. Trimming left V 1 base short and J 9 bases short, with 8 bases between. The CDR3 runs 11 residues. In germline, CDR1 is SGHRS, CDR2 YFSETQ. The CDR3, as DNA: TGCGCCAGCAGCTTGAGCCAGTTGCAGTACTTC. Residues: CASSLSQLQYF.